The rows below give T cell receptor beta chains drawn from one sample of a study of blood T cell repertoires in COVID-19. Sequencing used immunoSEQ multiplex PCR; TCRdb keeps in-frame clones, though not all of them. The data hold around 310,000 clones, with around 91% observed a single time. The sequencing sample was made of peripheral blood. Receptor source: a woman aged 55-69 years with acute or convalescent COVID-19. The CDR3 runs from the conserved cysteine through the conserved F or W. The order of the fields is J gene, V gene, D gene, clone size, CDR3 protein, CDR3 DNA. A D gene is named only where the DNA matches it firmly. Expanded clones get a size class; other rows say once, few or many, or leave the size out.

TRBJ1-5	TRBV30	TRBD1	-	CAWSFPRGPGNQPQHF	TGTGCCTGGAGTTTCCCCAGGGGGCCGGGTAATCAGCCCCAGCATTTT
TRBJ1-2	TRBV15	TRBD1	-	CATSRAGTVNYGYTF	TGTGCCACCAGCAGAGCCGGGACAGTTAACTATGGCTACACCTTC
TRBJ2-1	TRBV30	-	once	CAWSLGSLNEQFF	TGTGCCTGGAGCCTCGGGTCCTTAAATGAGCAGTTCTTC
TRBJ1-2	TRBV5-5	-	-	CASSYSSQGGYGYTF	TGTGCCAGCAGCTACTCCTCCCAAGGGGGCTATGGCTACACCTTC
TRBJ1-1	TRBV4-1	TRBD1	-	CASSQMDRGRYSTEAFF	TGCGCCAGCAGCCAGATGGACAGGGGTAGGTATAGCACTGAAGCTTTCTTT
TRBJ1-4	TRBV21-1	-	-	CASRNKRSNEKLFF	TGTGCCAGCAGAAACAAAAGGAGTAATGAAAAACTGTTTTTT
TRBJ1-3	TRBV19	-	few	CARLIQASGNTIYF	TGTGCCAGGCTTATACAGGCTTCTGGAAACACCATATATTTT
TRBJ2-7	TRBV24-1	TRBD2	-	CATSGRGTSAYYEQYF	TGTGCCACCAGTGGTAGGGGAACTAGCGCCTATTACGAGCAGTACTTC
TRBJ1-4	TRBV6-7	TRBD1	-	CASTPRDSTEKLFF	TGTGCCAGCACGCCTAGGGACAGCACTGAAAAACTGTTTTTT
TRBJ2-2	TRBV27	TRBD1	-	CASSSSTGTGELFF	TGTGCCAGCAGTTCCTCGACAGGGACCGGGGAGCTGTTTTTT
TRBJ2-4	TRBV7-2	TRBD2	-	CASSAAGRNRIQYF	TGTGCCAGCAGCGCCGCCGGGAGGAATCGCATTCAGTACTTC
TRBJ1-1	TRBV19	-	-	CASRKSFGPKETEAFF	TGTGCCAGTAGAAAGAGTTTCGGCCCGAAGGAGACTGAAGCTTTCTTT
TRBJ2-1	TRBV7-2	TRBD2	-	CASSLDSAGGPREQFF	TGTGCCAGCAGCTTAGATTCCGCGGGGGGGCCGCGTGAGCAGTTCTTC
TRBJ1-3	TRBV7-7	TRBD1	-	CASSLGTGIGNTIYF	TGTGCCAGCAGCTTGGGGACAGGGATTGGAAACACCATATATTTT
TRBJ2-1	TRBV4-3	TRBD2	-	CASSQEGAGAWNNEQFF	TGCGCCAGCAGCCAAGAAGGAGCGGGAGCTTGGAACAATGAGCAGTTCTTC
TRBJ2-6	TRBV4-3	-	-	CASTPRGSGANVLTF	TGCGCCAGCACTCCCAGGGGCTCTGGGGCCAACGTCCTGACTTTC
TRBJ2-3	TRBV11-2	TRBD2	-	CASSRTSGVGSTDTQYF	TGTGCCAGCAGCCGGACTAGCGGGGTCGGAAGCACAGATACGCAGTATTTT
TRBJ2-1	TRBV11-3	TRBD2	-	CASSPYGGGNEQFF	TGTGCCAGCAGCCCCTACGGGGGGGGGAATGAGCAGTTCTTC
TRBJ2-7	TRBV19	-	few	CASKLETEQYF	TGTGCCAGTAAGTTGGAGACCGAGCAGTACTTC
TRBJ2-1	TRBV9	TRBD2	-	CASSVGTSVDEQFF	TGTGCCAGCAGCGTTGGGACTAGCGTCGATGAGCAGTTCTTC
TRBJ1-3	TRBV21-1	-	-	CASSKTGSGNTIYF	TGTGCCAGCAGCAAGACGGGCTCTGGAAACACCATATATTTT
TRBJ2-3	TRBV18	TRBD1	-	CASSPDRVDTQYF	TGTGCCAGCTCACCGGACAGGGTTGATACGCAGTATTTT
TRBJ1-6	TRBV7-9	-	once	CASSLLQANSPLHF	TGTGCCAGCAGCTTGCTGCAGGCTAATTCACCCCTCCACTTT
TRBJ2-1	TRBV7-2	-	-	CASSVETGFYNEQFF	TGTGCCAGCAGTGTAGAAACAGGGTTCTACAATGAGCAGTTCTTC
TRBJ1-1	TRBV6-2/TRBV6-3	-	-	CASSYGGAGTEAFF	TGTGCCAGCAGTTACGGCGGGGCGGGCACTGAAGCTTTCTTT
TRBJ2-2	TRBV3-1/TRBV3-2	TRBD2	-	CASSQVLAGVIGGELFF	TGTGCCAGCAGCCAAGTGCTAGCGGGAGTGATAGGCGGGGAGCTGTTTTTT
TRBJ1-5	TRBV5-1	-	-	CASRGEIGQPQHF	TGCGCCTCCCGGGGGGAAATAGGGCAGCCCCAGCATTTT
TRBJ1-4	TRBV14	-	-	CASSYLTGATNEKLFF	TGTGCCAGCAGCTACTTGACGGGGGCAACTAATGAAAAACTGTTTTTT
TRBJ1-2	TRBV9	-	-	CASSVAQGDLYGYTF	TGTGCCAGCAGCGTAGCACAGGGAGATCTCTATGGCTACACCTTC
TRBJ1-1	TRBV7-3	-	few	CASSQTGSTEAFF	TGTGCCAGCAGCCAAACAGGGAGCACTGAAGCTTTCTTT
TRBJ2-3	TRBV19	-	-	CASSILGADTQYF	TGTGCCAGTAGTATCCTAGGGGCAGATACGCAGTATTTT
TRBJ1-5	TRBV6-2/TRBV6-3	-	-	CASSYSGADYQPQHF	TGTGCCAGCAGTTACTCGGGGGCTGATTATCAGCCCCAGCATTTT
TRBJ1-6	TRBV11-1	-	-	CASSFGAKGRSPLHF	TGTGCCAGCAGCTTTGGAGCGAAGGGGCGTTCACCCCTCCACTTT
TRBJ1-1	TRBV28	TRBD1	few	CASSSIPGTGNRNTEAFF	TGTGCCAGCAGTTCAATCCCCGGGACAGGGAACAGAAACACTGAAGCTTTCTTT
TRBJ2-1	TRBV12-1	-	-	CASSPWLTSGRAYEQFF	TGTGCCAGCAGCCCTTGGCTGACTAGCGGGAGGGCCTATGAGCAGTTCTTC
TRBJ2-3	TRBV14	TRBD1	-	CASSQRQGSDTQYF	TGTGCCAGCAGCCAGAGACAGGGGTCAGATACGCAGTATTTT
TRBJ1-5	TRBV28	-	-	CASSLQGYQPQHF	TGTGCCAGCAGTTTGCAGGGCTATCAGCCCCAGCATTTT
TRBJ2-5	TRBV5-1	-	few	CASSLGATQETQYF	TGCGCCAGCAGCTTGGGGGCCACCCAAGAGACCCAGTACTTC
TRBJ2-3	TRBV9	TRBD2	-	CASSVGSSGGADTQYF	TGTGCCAGCAGCGTAGGATCTAGCGGGGGGGCAGATACGCAGTATTTT
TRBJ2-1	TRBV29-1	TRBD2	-	CSVNKPGTRVWEQFF	TGCAGCGTAAATAAACCCGGGACTAGAGTATGGGAGCAGTTCTTC
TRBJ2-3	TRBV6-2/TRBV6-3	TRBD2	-	CASSPTSGGRDTQYF	TGTGCCAGCAGCCCTACTAGCGGGGGGCGAGATACGCAGTATTTT
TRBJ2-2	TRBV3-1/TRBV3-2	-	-	CASSQESLTGELFF	TGTGCCAGCAGCCAAGAGTCACTGACCGGGGAGCTGTTTTTT
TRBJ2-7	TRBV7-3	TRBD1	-	CASSPQGQHYEQYF	TGTGCCAGCAGCCCACAGGGACAGCACTACGAGCAGTACTTC
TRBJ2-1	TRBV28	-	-	CASRYLTGEGYNEQFF	TGTGCCAGCAGATATCTGACAGGGGAGGGATACAATGAGCAGTTCTTC
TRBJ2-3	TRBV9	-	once	CASSVETLDTQYF	TGTGCCAGCAGCGTAGAAACTTTAGATACGCAGTATTTT
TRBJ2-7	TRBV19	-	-	CASSIRRAAEQYF	TGTGCCAGTAGTATTCGCAGGGCGGCCGAGCAGTACTTC
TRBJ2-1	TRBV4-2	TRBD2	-	CASSQRLTSGRGSYNEQFF	TGTGCCAGCAGCCAAAGGTTGACTAGCGGGAGGGGTTCCTACAATGAGCAGTTCTTC
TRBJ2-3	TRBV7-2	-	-	CASSLMQGTDTQYF	TGTGCCAGCAGCTTAATGCAGGGCACAGATACGCAGTATTTT
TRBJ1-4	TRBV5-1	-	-	CASSLAEGSEKLFF	TGCGCCAGCAGCTTGGCGGAGGGGAGCGAAAAACTGTTTTTT
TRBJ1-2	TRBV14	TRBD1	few	CASGQANYGYTF	TGTGCCAGCGGACAGGCAAACTATGGCTACACCTTC
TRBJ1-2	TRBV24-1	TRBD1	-	CATRGDRGDRNGYTF	TGTGCCACCAGGGGTGACAGGGGAGATAGGAATGGCTACACCTTC
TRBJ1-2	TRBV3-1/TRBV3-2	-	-	CASSQEAGRGYTF	TGTGCCAGCAGCCAAGAGGCAGGGAGGGGCTACACCTTC
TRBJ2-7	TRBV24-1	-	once	CATSDPRDISYEQYF	TGTGCCACCAGTGACCCCCGGGACATCTCCTACGAGCAGTACTTC
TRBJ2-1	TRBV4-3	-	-	CASSQRMRDNEQFF	TGCGCCAGCAGCCAGAGGATGCGGGACAATGAGCAGTTCTTC